This TCR beta chain was identified during a study of cytomegalovirus exposure and HLA in healthy donors. The trim removed 3 bases at V and 1 base at J, leaving 2 bases unmatched. This CDR3 spans 16 amino acids. Germline V gene sequence: CDR1 SGHRS, CDR2 YFSETQ. As concerns this clone: Its antigen remains unidentified.

General study results and limits: With further analysis later on, most CMV-associated TCR beta chains appeared HLA-restricted.

Vbeta (60) and Jbeta (13) primers were used in the PCR. Per the study methods: In a later analysis, the count reached some 73 million unique TCR beta chains, with 8.5 million to 14 million shared. TCRdb's copy holds only in-frame clones and misses some; the assay was immunoSEQ multiplex PCR. That table furnishes V, J and clone size, whereas the DNA furnished D and trimming. The table counts 70,000 to 80,000 clones; 2.5% to 3% lies in the top ten. The receptor's source is a man aged 40-49 years in good health and CMV-seronegative. This chain connects TRBV5-1 to TRBJ2-3, with 13 bases matching TRBD2. Source material: PBMCs. CDR3 sequence: CASSSGLAGRTDTQYF. CDR3 in DNA: TGCGCCAGCAGCTCGGGACTAGCGGGGCGCACAGATACGCAGTATTTT.